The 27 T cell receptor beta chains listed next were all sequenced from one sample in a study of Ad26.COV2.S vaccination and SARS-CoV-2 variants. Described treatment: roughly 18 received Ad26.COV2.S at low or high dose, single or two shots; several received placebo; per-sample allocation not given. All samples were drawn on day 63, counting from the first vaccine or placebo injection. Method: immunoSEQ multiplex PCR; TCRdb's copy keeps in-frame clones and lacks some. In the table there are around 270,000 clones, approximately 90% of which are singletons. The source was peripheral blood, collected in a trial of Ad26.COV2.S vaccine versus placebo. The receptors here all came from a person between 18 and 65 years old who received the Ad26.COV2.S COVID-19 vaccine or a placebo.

The DNA for the CDR3 is TGTGCCACCAGTGAAGAACCGCGTACAGGGCATACCTACGAGCAGTACTTC. Translating gives CATSEEPRTGHTYEQYF. The J gene is TRBJ2-7, the V gene TRBV24-1, with D possibly TRBD1 on 6 matching bases. Germline CDR1 reads KGHDR; CDR2 reads SFDVKD. Trimming took 4 bases from V and 2 from J, leaving 20 bases between them. The CDR3 length is 17 residues.

This CDR3 is CASSLDQGETQYF. CDR3 nucleotides: TGTGCCAGCAGCTTAGACCAGGGGGAGACCCAGTACTTC. This chain uses TRBV7-9 with TRBJ2-5; a possible D gene is TRBD1 (6 bases). Trimming removed 1 base at V and 5 bases at J, with 8 bases between. CDR1 and CDR2 from the germline V gene are SEHNR and FQNEAQ (reference sequence). This CDR3 contains 13 residues.

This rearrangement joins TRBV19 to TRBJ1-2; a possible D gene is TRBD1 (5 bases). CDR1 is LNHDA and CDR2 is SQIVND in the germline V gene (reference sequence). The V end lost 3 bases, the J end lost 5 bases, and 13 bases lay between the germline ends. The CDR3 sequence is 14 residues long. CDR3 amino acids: CASSIGSRVYGYTF. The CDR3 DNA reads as TGTGCCAGTAGTATTGGAAGCAGGGTGTATGGCTACACCTTC. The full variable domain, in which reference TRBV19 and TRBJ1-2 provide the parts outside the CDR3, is DGGITQSPKYLFRKEGQNVTLSCEQNLNHDAMYWYRQDPGQGLRLIYYSQIVNDFQKGDIAEGYSVSREKKESFPLTVTSAQKNPTAFYLCASSIGSRVYGYTFGSGTRLTVV.

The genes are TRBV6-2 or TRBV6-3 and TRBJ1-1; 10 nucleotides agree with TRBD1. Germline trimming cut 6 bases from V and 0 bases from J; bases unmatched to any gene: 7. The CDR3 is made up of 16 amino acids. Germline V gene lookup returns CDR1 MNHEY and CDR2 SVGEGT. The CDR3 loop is CASSRDRGPVNTEAFF. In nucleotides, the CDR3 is TGTGCCAGCAGCCGGGACAGGGGCCCTGTGAACACTGAAGCTTTCTTT.

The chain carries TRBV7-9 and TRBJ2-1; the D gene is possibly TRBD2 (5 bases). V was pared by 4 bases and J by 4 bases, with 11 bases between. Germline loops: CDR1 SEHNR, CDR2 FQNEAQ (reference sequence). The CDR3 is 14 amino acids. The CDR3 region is CASSSSSYYNEQFF. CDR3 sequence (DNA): TGTGCCAGCAGCTCTAGCTCCTATTACAATGAGCAGTTCTTC.

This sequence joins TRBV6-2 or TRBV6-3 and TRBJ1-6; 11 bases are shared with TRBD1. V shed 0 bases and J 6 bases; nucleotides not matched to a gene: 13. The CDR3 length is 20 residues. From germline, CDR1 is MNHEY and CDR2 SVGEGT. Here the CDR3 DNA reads TGTGCCAGCAGTTACTCGGACAGGGGGCCAACTATTTTCCGTAATTCACCCCTCCACTTT. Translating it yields CASSYSDRGPTIFRNSPLHF.

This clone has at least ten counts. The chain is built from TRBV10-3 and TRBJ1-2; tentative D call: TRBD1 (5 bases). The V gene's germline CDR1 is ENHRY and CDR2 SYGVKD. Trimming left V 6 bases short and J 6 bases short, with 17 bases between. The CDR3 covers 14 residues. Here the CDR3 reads CAIRETALTNGYTF. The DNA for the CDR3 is TGTGCCATCAGGGAGACAGCCCTAACTAATGGCTACACCTTC.

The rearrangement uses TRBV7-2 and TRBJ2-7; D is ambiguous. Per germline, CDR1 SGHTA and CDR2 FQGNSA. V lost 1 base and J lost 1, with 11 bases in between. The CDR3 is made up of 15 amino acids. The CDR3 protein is CASSLGTSTSYEQYV. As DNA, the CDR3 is TGTGCCAGCAGCTTAGGAACCTCGACATCCTACGAGCAGTACGTC.

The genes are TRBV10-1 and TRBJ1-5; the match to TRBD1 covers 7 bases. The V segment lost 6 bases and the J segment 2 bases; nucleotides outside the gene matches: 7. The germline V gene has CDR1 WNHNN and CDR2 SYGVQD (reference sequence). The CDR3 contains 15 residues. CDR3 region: CASRKGAEGNQPQHF. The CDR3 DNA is TGCGCCAGCAGGAAGGGGGCGGAGGGCAATCAGCCCCAGCATTTT.

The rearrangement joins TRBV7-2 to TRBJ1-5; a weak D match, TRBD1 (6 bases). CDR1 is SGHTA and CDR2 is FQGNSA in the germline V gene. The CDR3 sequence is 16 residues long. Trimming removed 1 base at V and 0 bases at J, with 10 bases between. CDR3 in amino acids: CASSLDGTNSNQPQHF. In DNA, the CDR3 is TGTGCCAGCAGCTTAGACGGGACAAATAGCAATCAGCCCCAGCATTTT.

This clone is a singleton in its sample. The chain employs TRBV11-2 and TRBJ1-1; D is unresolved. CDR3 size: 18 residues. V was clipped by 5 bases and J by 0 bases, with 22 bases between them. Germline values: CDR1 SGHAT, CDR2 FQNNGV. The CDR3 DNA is TGTGCCAGCAGCCTAGGAAGGGTCGGGAGAGGTGTGAACACTGAAGCTTTCTTT. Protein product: CASSLGRVGRGVNTEAFF. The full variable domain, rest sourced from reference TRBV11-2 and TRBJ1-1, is EAGVAQSPRYKIIEKRQSVAFWCNPISGHATLYWYQQILGQGPKLLIQFQNNGVVDDSQLPKDRFSAERLKGVDSTLKIQPAKLEDSAVYLCASSLGRVGRGVNTEAFFGQGTRLTVV.

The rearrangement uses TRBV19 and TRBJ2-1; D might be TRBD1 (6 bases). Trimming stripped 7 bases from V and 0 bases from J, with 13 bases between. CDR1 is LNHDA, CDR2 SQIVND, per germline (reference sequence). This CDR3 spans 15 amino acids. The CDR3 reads CASIDDRSSYNEQFF. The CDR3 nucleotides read TGTGCCAGTATCGATGACAGGAGCTCCTACAATGAGCAGTTCTTC.

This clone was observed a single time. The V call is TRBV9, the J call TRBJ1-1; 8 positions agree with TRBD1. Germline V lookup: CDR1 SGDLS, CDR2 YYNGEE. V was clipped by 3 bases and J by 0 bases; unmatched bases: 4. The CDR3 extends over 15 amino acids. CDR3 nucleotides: TGTGCCAGCAGCGGACAGGGGCGATTGAACACTGAAGCTTTCTTT. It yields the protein CASSGQGRLNTEAFF. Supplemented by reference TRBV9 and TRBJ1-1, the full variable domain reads DSGVTQTPKHLITATGQRVTLRCSPRSGDLSVYWYQQSLDQGLQFLIQYYNGEERAKGNILERFSAQQFPDLHSELNLSSLELGDSALYFCASSGQGRLNTEAFFGQGTRLTVV.

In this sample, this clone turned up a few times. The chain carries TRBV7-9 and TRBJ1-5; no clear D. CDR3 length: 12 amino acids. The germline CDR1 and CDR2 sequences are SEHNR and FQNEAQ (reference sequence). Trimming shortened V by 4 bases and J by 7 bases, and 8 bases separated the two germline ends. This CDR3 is CASSSPRQPQHF. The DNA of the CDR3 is TGTGCCAGCAGCTCCCCGAGGCAGCCCCAGCATTTT.

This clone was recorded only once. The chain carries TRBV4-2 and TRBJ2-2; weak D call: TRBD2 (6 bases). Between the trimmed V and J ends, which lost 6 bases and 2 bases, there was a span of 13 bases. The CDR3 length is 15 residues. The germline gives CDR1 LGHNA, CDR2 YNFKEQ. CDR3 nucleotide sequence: TGTGCCAGCAGGCTCGGGAGTTTAAACACCGGGGAGCTGTTTTTT. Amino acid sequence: CASRLGSLNTGELFF.

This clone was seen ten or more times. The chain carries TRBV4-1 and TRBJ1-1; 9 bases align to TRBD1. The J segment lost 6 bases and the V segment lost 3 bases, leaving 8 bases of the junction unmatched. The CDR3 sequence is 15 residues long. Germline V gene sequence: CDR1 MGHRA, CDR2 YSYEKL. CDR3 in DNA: TGCGCCAGCAGCCATTTTACAGGGGGCCGCGCTGAAGCTTTCTTT. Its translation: CASSHFTGGRAEAFF.

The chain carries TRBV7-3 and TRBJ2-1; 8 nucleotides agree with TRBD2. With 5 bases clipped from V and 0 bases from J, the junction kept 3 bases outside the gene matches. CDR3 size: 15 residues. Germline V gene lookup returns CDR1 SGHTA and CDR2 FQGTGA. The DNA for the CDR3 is TGTGCCAGCAGCCAGGGGACTAGCTCCTACAATGAGCAGTTCTTC. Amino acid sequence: CASSQGTSSYNEQFF. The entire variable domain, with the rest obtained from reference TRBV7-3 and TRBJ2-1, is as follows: GAGVSQTPSNKVTEKGKYVELRCDPISGHTALYWYRQSLGQGPEFLIYFQGTGAADDSGLPNDRFFAVRPEGSVSTLKIQRTERGDSAVYLCASSQGTSSYNEQFFGPGTRLTVL.

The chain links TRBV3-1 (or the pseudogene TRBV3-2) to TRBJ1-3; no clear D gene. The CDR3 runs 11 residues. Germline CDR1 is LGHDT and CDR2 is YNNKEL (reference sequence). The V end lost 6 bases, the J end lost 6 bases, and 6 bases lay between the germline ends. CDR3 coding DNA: TGTGCCAGCAGTCGGACAAACACCATATATTTT. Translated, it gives CASSRTNTIYF.

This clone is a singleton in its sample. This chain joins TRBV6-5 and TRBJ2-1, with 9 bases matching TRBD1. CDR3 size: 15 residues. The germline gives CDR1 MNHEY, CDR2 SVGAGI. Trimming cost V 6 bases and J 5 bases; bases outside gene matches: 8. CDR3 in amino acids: CASRATGGKDNEQFF. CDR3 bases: TGTGCCAGCAGAGCAACAGGGGGCAAGGACAATGAGCAGTTCTTC.

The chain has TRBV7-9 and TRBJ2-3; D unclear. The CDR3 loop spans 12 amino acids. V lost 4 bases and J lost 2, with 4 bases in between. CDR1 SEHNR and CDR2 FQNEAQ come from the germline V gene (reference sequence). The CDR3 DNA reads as TGTGCCAGCAGCTCCTTCACAGATACGCAGTATTTT. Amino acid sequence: CASSSFTDTQYF.

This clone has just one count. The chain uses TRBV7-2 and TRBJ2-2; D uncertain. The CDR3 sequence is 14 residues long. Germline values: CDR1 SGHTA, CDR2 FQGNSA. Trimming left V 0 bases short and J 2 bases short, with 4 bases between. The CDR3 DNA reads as TGTGCCAGCAGCTTAGCGTTAAACACCGGGGAGCTGTTTTTT. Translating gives CASSLALNTGELFF.

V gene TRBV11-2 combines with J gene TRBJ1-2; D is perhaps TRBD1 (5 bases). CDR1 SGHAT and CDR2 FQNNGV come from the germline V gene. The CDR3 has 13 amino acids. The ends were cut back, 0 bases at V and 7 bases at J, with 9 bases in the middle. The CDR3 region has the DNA TGTGCCAGCAGCTTAGAGGGGCTGGGTGGCTACACCTTC. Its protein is CASSLEGLGGYTF. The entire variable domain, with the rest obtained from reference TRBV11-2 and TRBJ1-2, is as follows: EAGVAQSPRYKIIEKRQSVAFWCNPISGHATLYWYQQILGQGPKLLIQFQNNGVVDDSQLPKDRFSAERLKGVDSTLKIQPAKLEDSAVYLCASSLEGLGGYTFGSGTRLTVV.

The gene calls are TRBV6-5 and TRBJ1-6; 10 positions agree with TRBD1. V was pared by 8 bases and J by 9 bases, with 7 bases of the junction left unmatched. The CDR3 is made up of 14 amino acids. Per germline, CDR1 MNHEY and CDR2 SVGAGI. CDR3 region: CASGGTGVTSPLHF. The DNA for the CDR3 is TGTGCCAGCGGAGGGACAGGGGTGACTTCACCCCTCCACTTT.

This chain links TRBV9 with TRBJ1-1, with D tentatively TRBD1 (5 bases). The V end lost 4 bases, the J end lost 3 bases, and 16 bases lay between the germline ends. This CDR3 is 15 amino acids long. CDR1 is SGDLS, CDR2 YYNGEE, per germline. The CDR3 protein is CASSPRGEVDTEAFF. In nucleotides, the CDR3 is TGTGCCAGCAGCCCAAGGGGTGAGGTCGACACTGAAGCTTTCTTT.

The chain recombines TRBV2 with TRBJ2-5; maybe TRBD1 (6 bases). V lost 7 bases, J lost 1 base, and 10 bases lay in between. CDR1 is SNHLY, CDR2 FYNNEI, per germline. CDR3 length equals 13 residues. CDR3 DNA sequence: TGTGCCAGCACTCGGACAGCCCAAGAGACCCAGTACTTC. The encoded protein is CASTRTAQETQYF. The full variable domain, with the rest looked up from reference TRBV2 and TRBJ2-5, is EPEVTQTPSHQVTQMGQEVILRCVPISNHLYFYWYRQILGQKVEFLVSFYNNEISEKSEIFDDQFSVERPDGSNFTLKIRSTKLEDSAMYFCASTRTAQETQYFGPGTRLLVL.

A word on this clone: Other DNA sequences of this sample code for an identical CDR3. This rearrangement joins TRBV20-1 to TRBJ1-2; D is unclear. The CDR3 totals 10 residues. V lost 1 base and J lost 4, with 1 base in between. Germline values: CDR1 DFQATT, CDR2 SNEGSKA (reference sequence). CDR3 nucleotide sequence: TGCAGTGCTAGAGGCTATGGCTACACCTTC. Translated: CSARGYGYTF.

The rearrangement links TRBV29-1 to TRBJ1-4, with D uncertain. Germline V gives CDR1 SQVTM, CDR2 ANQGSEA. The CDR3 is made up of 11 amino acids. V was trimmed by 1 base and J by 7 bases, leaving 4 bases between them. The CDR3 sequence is CSVEVFEKLFF. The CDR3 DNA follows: TGCAGCGTTGAAGTTTTTGAAAAACTGTTTTTT.